These 13 T cell receptor beta chains share one sample of origin, sequenced in a study of T cells expressing NK-cell markers. TCRdb re-called the 5' RACE reads, yielding one record per CDR3 amino acid sequence without DNA. In total, the table holds 150,000 to 160,000 distinct CDR3 sequences. The sample comprised blood T cells: a sorted CD56 or NKG2C T cell subset, CD4+ or CD8+ T cells, or bulk PBMC T cells (not recorded which). Receptors were obtained from a woman in her fifties or sixties in good health.

The CDR3 protein is CASSLAVWGNEQFF. This sequence joins TRBV7-8 and TRBJ2-1. The CDR3 is 14 residues long. CDR1 and CDR2 (germline): SGHVS, FQNEAQ.

The chain has TRBV11-2 and TRBJ1-5. CDR1 and CDR2 (germline): SGHAT, FQNNGV. This CDR3 comprises 16 residues. CDR3 residues: CASSLDGRWGNQPQHF.

J is TRBJ1-1 and V is TRBV15. CDR1 and CDR2 from the germline V gene are LNHNV and YYDKDF (reference sequence). This CDR3 is 15 amino acids long. The CDR3 here is CATSRGRQGNTEAFF.

This sequence joins TRBV19 and TRBJ2-1; TCRdb returns TRBD2, unconfirmable since there is no DNA. CDR3 length equals 17 residues. From germline, CDR1 is LNHDA and CDR2 SQIVND (reference sequence). The CDR3 sequence: CASSILLADYSYNEQFF.

This rearrangement joins TRBV11-2 to TRBJ2-1; checking the TCRdb D call of TRBD2 is not possible without DNA. This CDR3 region has 15 residues. Per the germline V gene, CDR1 is SGHAT and CDR2 is FQNNGV. CDR3 region: CASTQAGGPYNEQFF.

This rearrangement joins TRBV11-2 to TRBJ2-1; TCRdb's D call of TRBD2 is untestable without DNA. The CDR3 loop spans 15 amino acids. Germline CDR1 and CDR2: SGHAT and FQNNGV. CDR3 residues: CASSRPGTNYNEQFF.

The V gene is TRBV12-3 or TRBV12-4, the J gene TRBJ2-7. This CDR3 comprises 14 residues. CDR3 sequence: CASSLEVPSYEQYF.

The chain has TRBV9 and TRBJ1-3. The germline V gene encodes CDR1 SGDLS and CDR2 YYNGEE. The CDR3 is made up of 15 amino acids. CDR3 residues: CASSVEQGSGNTIYF. The whole variable domain, filled in from reference TRBV9 and TRBJ1-3, reads DSGVTQTPKHLITATGQRVTLRCSPRSGDLSVYWYQQSLDQGLQFLIQYYNGEERAKGNILERFSAQQFPDLHSELNLSSLELGDSALYFCASSVEQGSGNTIYFGEGSWLTVV.

This chain uses TRBV11-3 with TRBJ2-1; TCRdb returns TRBD2, unconfirmable since there is no DNA. Germline values: CDR1 SGHNT, CDR2 YENEEA. This CDR3 spans 13 amino acids. CDR3 sequence: CASSLAPSAGGFF.

The V gene is TRBV11-1, the J gene TRBJ2-1. The CDR3 has 14 amino acids. Germline CDR1 is SGHAT and CDR2 is FQDESV (reference sequence). The CDR3 protein is CASSLVATSNEQFF.

The rearrangement links TRBV5-1 to TRBJ2-7; TCRdb reports TRBD1, a call that lacks DNA to check it against. The germline CDR1 and CDR2 sequences are SGHRS and YFSETQ. The CDR3 loop spans 14 amino acids. The CDR3 protein is CASSFRTGMYEQYF.

V gene TRBV12-3 or TRBV12-4 combines with J gene TRBJ2-3; TCRdb gives TRBD2 as the D gene, but with no DNA this cannot be confirmed. The CDR3 length is 16 residues. CDR3 loop: CASSWGAGGSTDTQYF.

V gene TRBV12-3 or TRBV12-4 combines with J gene TRBJ2-2; TCRdb's D gene call, TRBD2, goes unchecked for lack of DNA. This CDR3 is built from 16 residues. The CDR3 here is CASLQAGGLLDRELFF.